These T cell receptor beta chains were read from a single sample in a study of response to subunit inactivated influenza vaccine. One entry per CDR3 protein, called by TCRdb with MiXCR from the RT-PCR reads. Among about 540,000 distinct CDR3 sequences listed, under 30% were seen once. The sample also formed part of further work on T cells expressing NK-cell markers.

Source: CD4+ T cells sorted from PBMCs, taken 11 to 12 days after vaccination. The receptors here all came from a man aged 45-65 years who received an inactivated influenza vaccine. CDR3s include the opening cysteine and the closing phenylalanine or tryptophan. Each record gives: CDR3 length, V gene, CDR3 protein.

length: 14
V: TRBV7-2
CDR3: CASSSVGQKYEQYF

length: 15
V: TRBV20-1
CDR3: CSAETRDRMSYEQYF

length: 12
V: TRBV20-1
CDR3: CSARVPPSGLFF

length: 13
V: TRBV28
CDR3: CASSPRGLYGYTF

length: 15
V: TRBV6-2/TRBV6-3
CDR3: CASRLLPGLLNEQFF

length: 13
V: TRBV12-3/TRBV12-4
CDR3: CASSQGQGMEAFF

length: 15
V: TRBV5-1
CDR3: CASSLGGTSVGEQYF

length: 15
V: TRBV4-3
CDR3: CASSQDRQGMGEQFF

length: 12
V: TRBV28
CDR3: CASSPGGRELFF

length: 16
V: TRBV7-2
CDR3: CASSLAGSGVTDTQYF

length: 11
V: TRBV5-1
CDR3: CASRDHYEQYF

length: 14
V: TRBV5-1
CDR3: CASSPGQGAGELFF

length: 14
V: TRBV20-1
CDR3: CSASVVGNTDTQYF

length: 16
V: TRBV20-1
CDR3: CSARQLRARTRETQYF

length: 15
V: TRBV10-3
CDR3: CAITTTGLNTGELFF

length: 15
V: TRBV2
CDR3: CASNRVHRANYGYTF

length: 14
V: TRBV20-1
CDR3: CSARTGEVRGEQYF

length: 13
V: TRBV6-1
CDR3: CASKDSRGYGYTF

length: 15
V: TRBV5-1
CDR3: CASSRTRPSTDTQYF

length: 16
V: TRBV20-1
CDR3: CSARAGTGLGNEKLFF

length: 17
V: TRBV18
CDR3: CASSPKSMGILNTEAFF

length: 15
V: TRBV7-2
CDR3: CASRSNRGGKNEQFF